This TCR beta chain was obtained from a study of metastatic and nonmetastatic thyroid tumors. Across the whole study: The study looked at repertoires side by side in blood and in tumor or nodule tissue from malignant and benign thyroid patients.

Original processing notes: A classifier for distant metastasis in papillary thyroid cancer was constructed using CDR3 differences observed across clinicopathological groups. MiXCR re-clonotyped the PCR reads for TCRdb. These V and J calls derive from TCRdb rather than the authors' analysis. The table lists some 31,000 clones, roughly 7.1% of them singletons. All patients were treatment-naive before thyroid surgery. Overall study findings and caveats: It was reportedly found that TCR beta diversity was significantly higher in malignant thyroid tumors than in benign nodules, a difference seen in both blood and tumor samples.

CDR3 size: 14 residues. The ends were cut back, 2 bases at V and 6 bases at J, with 14 bases in the middle. Germline V lookup: CDR1 DFQATT, CDR2 SNEGSKA (reference sequence). This clone was found many times. As yet, its antigen is unknown. This chain uses TRBV20-1 with TRBJ2-1; D may be TRBD1 or TRBD2 (5 bases each). Material: blood. This clonotype was sampled from a female donor with papillary thyroid cancer or a benign thyroid nodule (not recorded which). Some clones in this sample may be carry-over from other donors' samples. CDR3 amino acids: CSARRPRGANEQFF. The CDR3 nucleotides read TGCAGTGCTAGAAGGCCTAGAGGGGCCAATGAGCAGTTCTTC.